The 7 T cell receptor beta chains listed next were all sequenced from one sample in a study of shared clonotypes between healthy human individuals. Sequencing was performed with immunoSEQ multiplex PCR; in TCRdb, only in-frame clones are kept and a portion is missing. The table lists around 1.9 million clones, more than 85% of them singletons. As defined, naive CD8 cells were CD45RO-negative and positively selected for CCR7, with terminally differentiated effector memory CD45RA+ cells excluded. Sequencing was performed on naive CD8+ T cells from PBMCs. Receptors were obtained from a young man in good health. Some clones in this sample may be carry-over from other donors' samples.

Written as DNA, the CDR3 is TGTGCCAGCACCGATTATAGCCGGGAACCGCCCTACGAGCAGTACTTC. Translation gives CASTDYSREPPYEQYF. This rearrangement joins TRBV28 to TRBJ2-7; TRBD2 might be the D (5 bases). Germline assignment: CDR1 MDHEN and CDR2 SYDVKM. CDR3 size: 16 residues. V was trimmed by 7 bases and J by 2 bases, leaving 21 bases between them. Full variable domain (remainder filled in from reference TRBV28 and TRBJ2-7): DVKVTQSSRYLVKRTGEKVFLECVQDMDHENMFWYRQDPGLGLRLIYFSYDVKMKEKGDIPEGYSVSREKKERFSLILESASTNQTSMYLCASTDYSREPPYEQYFGPGTRLTVT.

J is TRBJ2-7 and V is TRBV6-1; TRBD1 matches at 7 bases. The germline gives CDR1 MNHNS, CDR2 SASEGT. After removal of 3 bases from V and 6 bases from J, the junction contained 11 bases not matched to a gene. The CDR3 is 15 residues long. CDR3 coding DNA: TGTGCCAGCAGTGACCAAAGGGGGCCCCGAGGCGAGCAGTACTTC. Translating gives CASSDQRGPRGEQYF.

The CDR3 region is CASSATSNYGYTF. The CDR3 DNA sequence: TGTGCCAGCAGCGCCACAAGTAACTATGGCTACACCTTC. This chain links TRBV5-6 with TRBJ1-2; D call uncertain. Trimming took 4 bases from V and 1 from J, leaving 8 bases between them. Germline CDR1 and CDR2: SGHDT and YYEEEE. This CDR3 contains 13 residues.

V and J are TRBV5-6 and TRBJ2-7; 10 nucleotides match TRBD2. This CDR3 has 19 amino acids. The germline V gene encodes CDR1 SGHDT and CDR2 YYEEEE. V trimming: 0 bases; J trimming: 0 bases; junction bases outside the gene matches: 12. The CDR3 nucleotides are TGTGCCAGCAGCTTGGGTTTGGAACTAGCGGGGTTCAGCTCCTACGAGCAGTACTTC. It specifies CASSLGLELAGFSSYEQYF.

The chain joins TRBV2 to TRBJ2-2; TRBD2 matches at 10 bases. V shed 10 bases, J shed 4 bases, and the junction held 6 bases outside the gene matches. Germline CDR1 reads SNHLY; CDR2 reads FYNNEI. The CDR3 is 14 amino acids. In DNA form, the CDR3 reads TGTGCCACTACCGGGACTAGCGTCACCGGGGAGCTGTTTTTT. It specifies CATTGTSVTGELFF. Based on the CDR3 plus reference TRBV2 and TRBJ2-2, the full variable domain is EPEVTQTPSHQVTQMGQEVILRCVPISNHLYFYWYRQILGQKVEFLVSFYNNEISEKSEIFDDQFSVERPDGSNFTLKIRSTKLEDSAMYFCATTGTSVTGELFFGEGSRLTVL.

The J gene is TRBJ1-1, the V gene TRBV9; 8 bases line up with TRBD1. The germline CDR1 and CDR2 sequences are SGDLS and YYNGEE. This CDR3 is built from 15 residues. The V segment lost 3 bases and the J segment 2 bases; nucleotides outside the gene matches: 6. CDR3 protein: CASSGRQGINTEAFF. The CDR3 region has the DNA TGTGCCAGCAGCGGTCGACAGGGGATAAACACTGAAGCTTTCTTT.

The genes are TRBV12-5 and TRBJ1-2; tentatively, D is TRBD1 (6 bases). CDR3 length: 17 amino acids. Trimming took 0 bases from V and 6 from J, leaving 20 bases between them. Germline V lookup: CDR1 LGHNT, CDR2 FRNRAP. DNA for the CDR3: TGTGCTAGTGGTTTGGTCCCCCGGGGGGGGCGTATGGATGGCTACACCTTC. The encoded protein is CASGLVPRGGRMDGYTF.